This T cell receptor (beta chain) was captured by sequencing in a study of T cell repertoires in cytomegalovirus infection. Study information: Recently identified HLA-C-restricted CMV epitopes were among the peptides used. Public TCR beta signatures marked donors with CMV infection and the matching HLA.

TCRdb reprocessed the reads via MiXCR and lists one record per CDR3 protein. Counted here are around 100,000 distinct CDR3 sequences, around 45% occurring once; the ten biggest clones make up roughly 70%. CDR1 is SNHLY and CDR2 is FYNNEI in the germline V gene. The germline V and J ends were trimmed by 7 bases and 2 bases, with 14 bases remaining between them. This CDR3 has 14 residues. Turning to this clonotype: Antigen: not known.

General study findings and limits: In two of eight donors, the top clonotype was HLA-C-restricted CMV-specific. Of the TCR beta families, the public ones yielded a cumulative frequency that identified carriers of CMV plus the relevant HLA.

The rearrangement links TRBV2 to TRBJ1-2, with D possibly matching TRBD1 (5 bases). Sequencing used CD8+ T cells from cultured PBMCs, obtained from culture after CMV antigen stimulation. The clonotype comes from a human donor in good health (CMV status not recorded). Some clones in this sample may be carry-over from other donors' samples. The CDR3: CASKTLGVNYGYTF. The DNA of the CDR3 is TGTGCCAGCAAGACCCTGGGGGTAAACTATGGCTACACCTTC. Full variable domain (rest looked up from reference TRBV2 and TRBJ1-2): EPEVTQTPSHQVTQMGQEVILRCVPISNHLYFYWYRQILGQKVEFLVSFYNNEISEKSEIFDDQFSVERPDGSNFTLKIRSTKLEDSAMYFCASKTLGVNYGYTFGSGTRLTVV.